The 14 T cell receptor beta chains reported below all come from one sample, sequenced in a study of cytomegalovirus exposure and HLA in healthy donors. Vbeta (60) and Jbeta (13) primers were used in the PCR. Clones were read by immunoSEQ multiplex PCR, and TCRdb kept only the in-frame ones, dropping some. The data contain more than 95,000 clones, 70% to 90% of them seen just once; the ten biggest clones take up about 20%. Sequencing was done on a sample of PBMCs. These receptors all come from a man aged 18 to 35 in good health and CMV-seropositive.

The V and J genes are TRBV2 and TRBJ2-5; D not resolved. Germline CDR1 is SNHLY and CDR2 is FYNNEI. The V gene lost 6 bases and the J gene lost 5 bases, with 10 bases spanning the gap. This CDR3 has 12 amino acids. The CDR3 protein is CASRTNGETQYF. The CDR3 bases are TGTGCCAGCAGGACCAACGGGGAGACCCAGTACTTC.

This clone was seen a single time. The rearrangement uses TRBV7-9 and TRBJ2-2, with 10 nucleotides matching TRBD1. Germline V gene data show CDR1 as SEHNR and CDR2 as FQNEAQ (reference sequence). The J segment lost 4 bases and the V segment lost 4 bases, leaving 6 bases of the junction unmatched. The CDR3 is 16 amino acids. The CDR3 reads CASSSGTGAVTGELFF. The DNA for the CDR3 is TGTGCCAGCAGCTCCGGGACAGGGGCGGTCACCGGGGAGCTGTTTTTT.

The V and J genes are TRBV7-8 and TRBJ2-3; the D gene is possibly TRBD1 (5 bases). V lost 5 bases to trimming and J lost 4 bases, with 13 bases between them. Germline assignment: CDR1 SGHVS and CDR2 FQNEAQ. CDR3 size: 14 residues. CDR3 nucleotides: TGTGCCAGCAGCCCTCTCAGGGTTGCAGATACGCAGTATTTT. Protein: CASSPLRVADTQYF. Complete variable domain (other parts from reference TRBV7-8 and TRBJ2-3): GAGVSQSPRYKVAKRGQDVALRCDPISGHVSLFWYQQALGQGPEFLTYFQNEAQLDKSGLPSDRFFAERPEGSVSTLKIQRTQQEDSAVYLCASSPLRVADTQYFGPGTRLTVL.

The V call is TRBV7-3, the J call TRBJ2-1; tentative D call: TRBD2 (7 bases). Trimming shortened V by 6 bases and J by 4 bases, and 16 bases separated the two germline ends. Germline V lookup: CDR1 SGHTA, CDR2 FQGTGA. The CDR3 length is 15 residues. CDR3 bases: TGTGCCAGCAGTTTGGGGGGGGCTACTTACAATGAGCAGTTCTTC. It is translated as CASSLGGATYNEQFF.

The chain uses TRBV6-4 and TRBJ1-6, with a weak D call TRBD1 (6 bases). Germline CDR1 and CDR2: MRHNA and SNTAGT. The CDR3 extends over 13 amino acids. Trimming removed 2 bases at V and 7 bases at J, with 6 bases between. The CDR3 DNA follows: TGTGCCAGCAGTGACAGGGGGAATTCACCCCTCCACTTT. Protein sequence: CASSDRGNSPLHF.

CDR3 nucleotides: TGTGCCAGCAGGCGAGGGACAGGGTCTCAGCCCCAGCATTTT. This translates into CASRRGTGSQPQHF. The V and J genes are TRBV6-5 and TRBJ1-5; 9 bases are a match to TRBD1. The germline gives CDR1 MNHEY, CDR2 SVGAGI. With 6 bases clipped from V and 6 bases from J, the junction kept 6 bases outside the gene matches. The CDR3 has 14 amino acids.

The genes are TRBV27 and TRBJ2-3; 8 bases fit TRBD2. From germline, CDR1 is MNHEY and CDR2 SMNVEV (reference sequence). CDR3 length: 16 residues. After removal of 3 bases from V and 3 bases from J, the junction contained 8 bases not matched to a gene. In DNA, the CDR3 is TGTGCCAGCAGTTTCATAGCGGGGACCGCAACAGATACGCAGTATTTT. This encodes CASSFIAGTATDTQYF.

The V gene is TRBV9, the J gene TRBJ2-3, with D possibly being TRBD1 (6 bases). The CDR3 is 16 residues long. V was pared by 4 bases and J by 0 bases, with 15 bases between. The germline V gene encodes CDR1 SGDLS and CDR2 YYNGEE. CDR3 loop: CASSRGTPSSTDTQYF. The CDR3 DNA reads TGTGCCAGCAGCAGGGGGACACCTTCTAGCACAGATACGCAGTATTTT. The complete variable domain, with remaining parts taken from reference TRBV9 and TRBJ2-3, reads DSGVTQTPKHLITATGQRVTLRCSPRSGDLSVYWYQQSLDQGLQFLIQYYNGEERAKGNILERFSAQQFPDLHSELNLSSLELGDSALYFCASSRGTPSSTDTQYFGPGTRLTVL.

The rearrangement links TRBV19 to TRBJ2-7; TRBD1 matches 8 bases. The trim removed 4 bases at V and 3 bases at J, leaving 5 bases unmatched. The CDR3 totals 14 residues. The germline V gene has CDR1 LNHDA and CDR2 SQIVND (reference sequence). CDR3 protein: CASSTGQGHYEQYF. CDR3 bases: TGTGCCAGTAGTACTGGACAGGGCCACTACGAGCAGTACTTC.

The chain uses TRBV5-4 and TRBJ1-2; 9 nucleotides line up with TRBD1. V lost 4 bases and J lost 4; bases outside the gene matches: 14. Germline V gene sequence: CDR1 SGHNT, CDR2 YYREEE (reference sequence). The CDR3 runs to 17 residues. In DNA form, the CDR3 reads TGTGCCAGCAGCCCACTAACTGAGGCGGGACAGGGCTATGGCTACACCTTC. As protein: CASSPLTEAGQGYGYTF.

CDR3 in DNA: TGCAGCGTTGAGACTAGCGGGGGCACAGATACGCAGTATTTT. The encoded protein is CSVETSGGTDTQYF. V and J are TRBV29-1 and TRBJ2-3, with 11 bases matching TRBD2. Per germline, CDR1 SQVTM and CDR2 ANQGSEA. The CDR3 consists of 14 residues. The V segment lost 3 bases and the J segment 1 base; nucleotides outside the gene matches: 0.

The CDR3 loop reads CASSPGLAGEGTGELFF. The CDR3 bases are TGTGCCAGCAGCCCGGGACTAGCGGGGGAAGGAACCGGGGAGCTGTTTTTT. V gene TRBV9 combines with J gene TRBJ2-2; the match to TRBD2 covers 14 bases. The V gene's germline CDR1 is SGDLS and CDR2 YYNGEE. CDR3 length: 17 amino acids. V lost 4 bases to trimming and J lost 5 bases; unmatched junction nucleotides: 7.

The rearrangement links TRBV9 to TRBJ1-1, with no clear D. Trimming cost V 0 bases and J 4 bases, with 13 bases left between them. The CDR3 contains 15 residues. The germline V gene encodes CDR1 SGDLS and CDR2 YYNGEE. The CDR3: CASSVDEGFGTEAFF. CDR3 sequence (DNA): TGTGCCAGCAGCGTAGACGAGGGTTTCGGCACTGAAGCTTTCTTT.

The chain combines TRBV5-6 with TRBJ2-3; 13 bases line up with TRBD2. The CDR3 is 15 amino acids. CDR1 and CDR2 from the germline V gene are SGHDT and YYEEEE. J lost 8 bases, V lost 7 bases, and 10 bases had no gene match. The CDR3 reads CASGGLAGASGTQYF. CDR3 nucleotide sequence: TGTGCCAGCGGCGGACTAGCGGGGGCCTCTGGTACGCAGTATTTT.